Listed below are T cell receptor beta chains from one sample, sequenced in a study of vaccination and CD4 T cells after COVID-19. The antigens these receptors bind are not known. TCRdb re-analysed the PCR reads in MiXCR, keeping a single row per CDR3 protein. The sample lists roughly 28,000 distinct CDR3 sequences; roughly 40% were seen once. The sequences come from CD4+ T cells from blood, cultured in vitro, collected about 7 months after SARS-CoV-2 vaccination. The receptors originated from a human donor who had recovered from COVID-19. Both conserved end residues are part of each CDR3. The order of the fields is CDR3 length, V gene, D gene, J gene, clone size, CDR3 DNA, CDR3 protein. D genes are given only for firm matches. Clone size, where shown, is once, few, many, or a class for clones that have expanded.

length: 15; V: TRBV6-5; D: TRBD1; J: TRBJ2-5; size: few; DNA: TGTGCCAGCAGTTACCCGGACAGGGGGCAAGAGACCCAGTACTTC; CDR3: CASSYPDRGQETQYF
length: 14; V: TRBV7-8; D: .; J: TRBJ1-4; size: .; DNA: TGTGCCAGCAGCCATGGACAGTCGGTGGGGAAACTGTTTTTT; CDR3: CASSHGQSVGKLFF
length: 15; V: TRBV6-1; D: TRBD1; J: TRBJ2-7; size: medium-sized; DNA: TGTGCCAGCACCCCGGGACAGGCGAGCTCCTACGAGCAGTACTTC; CDR3: CASTPGQASSYEQYF
length: 14; V: TRBV20-1; D: TRBD1; J: TRBJ1-6; size: few; DNA: TGCAGTGCCCGGACAGGGTCCTATAATTCACCCCTCCACTTT; CDR3: CSARTGSYNSPLHF
length: 8; V: TRBV6-4; D: .; J: TRBJ2-4; size: .; DNA: TGTGCCAGAAACATTCAGTACTTC; CDR3: CARNIQYF
length: 14; V: TRBV29-1; D: TRBD2; J: TRBJ2-3; size: once; DNA: TGCAGCGTTGAGCGGGAGCCCCGAGGAGATACGCAGTATTTT; CDR3: CSVEREPRGDTQYF
length: 15; V: TRBV7-2; D: .; J: TRBJ2-1; size: .; DNA: TGTGCCAGCAGCTTAGGGGATAGCGGATACAATGAGCAGTTCTTC; CDR3: CASSLGDSGYNEQFF
length: 15; V: TRBV20-1; D: .; J: TRBJ1-2; size: few; DNA: TGCAGAGCCCAAGCCGAGGGGCGACCTAACTATGGCTACACCTTC; CDR3: CRAQAEGRPNYGYTF
length: 10; V: TRBV20-1; D: .; J: TRBJ2-7; size: .; DNA: TGCAGTGCTACCTCCTACGAGCAGTACTTC; CDR3: CSATSYEQYF
length: 16; V: TRBV7-9; D: TRBD2; J: TRBJ2-1; size: .; DNA: TGTGCCAGCAGCCCTTCGCGGGGGGGACCCTACAATGAGCAGTTCTTC; CDR3: CASSPSRGGPYNEQFF
length: 13; V: TRBV28; D: .; J: TRBJ2-7; size: .; DNA: TGTGCCACCAGAGCCCGGGGGTCCTACGAGCAGTACTTC; CDR3: CATRARGSYEQYF
length: 15; V: TRBV6-5; D: TRBD1; J: TRBJ2-5; size: few; DNA: TGTGCCAGCAGTTACCGGGACAGGGGAGAAGAGACCCAGTACTTC; CDR3: CASSYRDRGEETQYF
length: 19; V: TRBV28; D: TRBD1; J: TRBJ2-3; size: .; DNA: TGTGCCAGCAGTTCCGTCCCCGGACAGGGGGTTTTTAGCACAGATACGCAGTATTTT; CDR3: CASSSVPGQGVFSTDTQYF
length: 12; V: TRBV20-1; D: .; J: TRBJ2-5; size: .; DNA: TGCAGTGCCGCCTGGGAGCAAGAGACCCAGTACTTC; CDR3: CSAAWEQETQYF
length: 14; V: TRBV20-1; D: TRBD1; J: TRBJ1-2; size: few; DNA: TGCAGTGCTAGCCCGGGACAGGGAATATATGGCTACACCTTC; CDR3: CSASPGQGIYGYTF
length: 14; V: TRBV7-2; D: TRBD2; J: TRBJ2-1; size: .; DNA: TGTGCCAGCAGCTTAGCGAGGACTAGCGGTGAGCAGTTCTTC; CDR3: CASSLARTSGEQFF
length: 15; V: TRBV7-9; D: .; J: TRBJ1-2; size: .; DNA: TGTGCCAGCAGCCAATGGGGTAGTCTGGCTTGGGGCTACACCTTC; CDR3: CASSQWGSLAWGYTF
length: 14; V: TRBV20-1; D: .; J: TRBJ1-3; size: .; DNA: TGCAGTGCTAGAGCGCTAGCCTCTGGAAACACCATATATTTT; CDR3: CSARALASGNTIYF
length: 16; V: TRBV28; D: TRBD1; J: TRBJ2-3; size: .; DNA: TGTGCCAGCAGTTCACACGGACAGGGGTTATCAGATACGCAGTATTTT; CDR3: CASSSHGQGLSDTQYF
length: 13; V: TRBV28; D: .; J: TRBJ1-5; size: .; DNA: TGTGCCAGTTTCGAAGGACGTTATCAGCCCCAGCATTTT; CDR3: CASFEGRYQPQHF